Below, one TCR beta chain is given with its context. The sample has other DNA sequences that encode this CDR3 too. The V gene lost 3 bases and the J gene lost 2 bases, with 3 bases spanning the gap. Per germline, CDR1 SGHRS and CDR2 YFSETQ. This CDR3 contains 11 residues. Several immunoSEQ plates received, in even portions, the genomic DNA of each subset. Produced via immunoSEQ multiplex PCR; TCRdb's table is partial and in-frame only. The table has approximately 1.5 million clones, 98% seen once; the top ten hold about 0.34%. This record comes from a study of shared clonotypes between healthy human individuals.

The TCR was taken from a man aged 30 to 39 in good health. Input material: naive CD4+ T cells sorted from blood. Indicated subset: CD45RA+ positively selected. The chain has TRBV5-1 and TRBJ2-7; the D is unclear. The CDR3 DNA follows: TGCGCCAGCAGCTCAACCTACGAGCAGTACTTC. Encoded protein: CASSSTYEQYF.